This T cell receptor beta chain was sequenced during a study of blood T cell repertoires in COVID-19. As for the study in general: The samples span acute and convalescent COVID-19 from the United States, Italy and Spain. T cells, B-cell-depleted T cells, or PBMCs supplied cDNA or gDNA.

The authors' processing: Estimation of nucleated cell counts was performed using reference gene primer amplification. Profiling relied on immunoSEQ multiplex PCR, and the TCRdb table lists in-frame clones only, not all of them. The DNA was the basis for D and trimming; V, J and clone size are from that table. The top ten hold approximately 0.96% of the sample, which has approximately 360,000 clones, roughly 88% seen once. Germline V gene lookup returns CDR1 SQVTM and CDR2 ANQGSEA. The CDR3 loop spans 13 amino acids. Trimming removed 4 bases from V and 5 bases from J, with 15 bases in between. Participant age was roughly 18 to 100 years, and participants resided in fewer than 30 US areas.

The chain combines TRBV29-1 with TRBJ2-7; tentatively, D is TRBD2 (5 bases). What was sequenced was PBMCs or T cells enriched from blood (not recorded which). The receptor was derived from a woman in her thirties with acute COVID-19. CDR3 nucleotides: TGCAGCGTTGGCTCGCCCCGGGGTGACGAGCAGTACTTC. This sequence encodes CSVGSPRGDEQYF.